The present T cell receptor beta chain was sequenced within a study of CD8 T cells in ankylosing spondylitis. Findings and caveats of the study: A motif in TCR beta, a set of about eight highly homologous variants, appeared characteristic of ankylosing spondylitis blood.

On this clonotype: No antigen is known for it.

Germline CDR1 SGDLS, CDR2 YYNGEE. The V end was cut by 2 bases, the J end by 1 base, with 10 bases between. This CDR3 is 14 amino acids long. Using its own MiXCR run on the 5' RACE reads, TCRdb lists one record per CDR3 protein. The sample shows about 330,000 distinct CDR3 sequences, approximately 8.2% of them seen only once. This TCR derives from a male donor with ankylosing spondylitis. Sequencing used blood, either unsorted or a sorted T cell fraction (not recorded which). The V and J genes are TRBV9 and TRBJ2-7; weak D call: TRBD2 (6 bases). CDR3 nucleotides: TGTGCCAGCAGCGTGGTGGCGGGGTCCTACGAGCAGTACTTC. It yields the protein CASSVVAGSYEQYF.